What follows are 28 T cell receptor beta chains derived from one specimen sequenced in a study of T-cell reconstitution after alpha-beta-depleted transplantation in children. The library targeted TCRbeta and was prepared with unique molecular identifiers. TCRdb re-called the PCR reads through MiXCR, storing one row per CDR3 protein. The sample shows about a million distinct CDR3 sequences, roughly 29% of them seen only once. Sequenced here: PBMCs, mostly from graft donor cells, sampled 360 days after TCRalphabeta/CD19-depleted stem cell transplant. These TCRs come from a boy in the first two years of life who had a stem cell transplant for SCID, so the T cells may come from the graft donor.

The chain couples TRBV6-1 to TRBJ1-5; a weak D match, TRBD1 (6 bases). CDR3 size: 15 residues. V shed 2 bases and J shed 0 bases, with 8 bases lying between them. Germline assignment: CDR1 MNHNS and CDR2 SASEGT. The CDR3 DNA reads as TGTGCCAGCAGTGAACACAGGGTTAGCAATCAGCCCCAGCATTTT. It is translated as CASSEHRVSNQPQHF.

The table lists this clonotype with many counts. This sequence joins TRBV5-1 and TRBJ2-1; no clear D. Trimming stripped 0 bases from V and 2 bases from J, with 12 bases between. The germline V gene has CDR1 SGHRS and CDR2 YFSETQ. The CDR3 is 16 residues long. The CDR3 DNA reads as TGCGCCAGCAGCTTGGCAGGTGAAGGTACCTACAATGAGCAGTTCTTC. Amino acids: CASSLAGEGTYNEQFF.

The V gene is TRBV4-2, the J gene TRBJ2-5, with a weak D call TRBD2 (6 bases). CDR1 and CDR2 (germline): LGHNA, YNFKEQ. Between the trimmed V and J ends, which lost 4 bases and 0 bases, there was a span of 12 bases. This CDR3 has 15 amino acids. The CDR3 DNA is TGTGCCAGCAGCCCCGGGTGGGGGGACCAAGAGACCCAGTACTTC. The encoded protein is CASSPGWGDQETQYF.

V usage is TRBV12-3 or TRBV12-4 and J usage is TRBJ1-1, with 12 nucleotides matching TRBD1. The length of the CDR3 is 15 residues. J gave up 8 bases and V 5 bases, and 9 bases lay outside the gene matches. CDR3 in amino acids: CASSPGTGGWSEAFF. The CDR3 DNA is TGTGCCAGCAGTCCGGGGACAGGGGGCTGGTCGGAAGCTTTCTTT.

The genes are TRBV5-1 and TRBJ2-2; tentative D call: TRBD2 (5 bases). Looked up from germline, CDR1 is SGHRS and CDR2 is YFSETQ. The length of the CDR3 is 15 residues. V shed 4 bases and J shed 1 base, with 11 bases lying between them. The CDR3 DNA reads TGCGCCAGCAGCCATGACGGAGGGAACACCGGGGAGCTGTTTTTT. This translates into CASSHDGGNTGELFF.

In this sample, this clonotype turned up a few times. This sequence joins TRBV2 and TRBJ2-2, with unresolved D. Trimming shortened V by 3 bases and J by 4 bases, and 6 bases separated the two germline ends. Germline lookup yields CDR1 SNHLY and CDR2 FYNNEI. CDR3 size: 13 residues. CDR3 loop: CASSEFVTGELFF. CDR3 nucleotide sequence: TGTGCCAGCAGTGAGTTCGTCACCGGGGAGCTGTTTTTT. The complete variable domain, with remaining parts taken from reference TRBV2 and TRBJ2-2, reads EPEVTQTPSHQVTQMGQEVILRCVPISNHLYFYWYRQILGQKVEFLVSFYNNEISEKSEIFDDQFSVERPDGSNFTLKIRSTKLEDSAMYFCASSEFVTGELFFGEGSRLTVL.

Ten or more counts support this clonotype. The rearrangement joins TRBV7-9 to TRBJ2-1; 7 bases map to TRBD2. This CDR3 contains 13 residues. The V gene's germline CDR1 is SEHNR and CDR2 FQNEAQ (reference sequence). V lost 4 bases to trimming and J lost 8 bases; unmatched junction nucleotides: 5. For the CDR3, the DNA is TGTGCCAGCAGCTGGCGGGCGGGGGATGAGCAGTTCTTC. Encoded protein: CASSWRAGDEQFF.

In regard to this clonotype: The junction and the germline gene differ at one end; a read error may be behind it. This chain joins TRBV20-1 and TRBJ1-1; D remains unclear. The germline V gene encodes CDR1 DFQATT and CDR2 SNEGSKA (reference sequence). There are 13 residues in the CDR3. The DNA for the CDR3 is TGCAGTCCTAGGCCGGCCATGAACACTGAAGCTTTCTTT. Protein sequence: CSPRPAMNTEAFF.

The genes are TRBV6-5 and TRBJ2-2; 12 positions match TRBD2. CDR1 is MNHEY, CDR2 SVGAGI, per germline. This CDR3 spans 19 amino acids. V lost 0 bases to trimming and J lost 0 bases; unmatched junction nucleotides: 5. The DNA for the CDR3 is TGTGCCAGCAGTTACTCGGCTAGCGGGGGGGCCGCGAACACCGGGGAGCTGTTTTTT. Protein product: CASSYSASGGAANTGELFF.

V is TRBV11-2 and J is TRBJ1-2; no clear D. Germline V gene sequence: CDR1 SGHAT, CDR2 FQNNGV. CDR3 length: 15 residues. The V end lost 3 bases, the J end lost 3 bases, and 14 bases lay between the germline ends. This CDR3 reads CASSFLGPVDYGYTF. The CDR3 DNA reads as TGTGCCAGCAGCTTCCTCGGACCCGTGGACTATGGCTACACCTTC.

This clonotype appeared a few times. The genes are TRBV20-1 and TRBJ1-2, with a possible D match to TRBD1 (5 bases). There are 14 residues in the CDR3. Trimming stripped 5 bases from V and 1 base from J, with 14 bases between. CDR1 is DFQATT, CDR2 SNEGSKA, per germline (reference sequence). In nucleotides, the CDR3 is TGCAGTGCTGGACAAGGACTGATTAACTATGGCTACACCTTC. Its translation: CSAGQGLINYGYTF.

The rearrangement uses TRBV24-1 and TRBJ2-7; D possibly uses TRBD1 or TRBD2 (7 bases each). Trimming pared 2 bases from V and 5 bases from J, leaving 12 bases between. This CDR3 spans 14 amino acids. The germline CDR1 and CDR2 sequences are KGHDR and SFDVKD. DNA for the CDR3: TGTGCCACCAGTGATTCTCAGGGGGGGGACGAGCAGTACTTC. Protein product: CATSDSQGGDEQYF.

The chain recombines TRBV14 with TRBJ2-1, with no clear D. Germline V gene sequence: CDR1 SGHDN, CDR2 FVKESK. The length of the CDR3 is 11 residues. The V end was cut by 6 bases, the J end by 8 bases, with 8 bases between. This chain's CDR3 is CASSSRDEQFF. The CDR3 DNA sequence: TGTGCCAGCAGTTCCCGGGATGAGCAGTTCTTC.

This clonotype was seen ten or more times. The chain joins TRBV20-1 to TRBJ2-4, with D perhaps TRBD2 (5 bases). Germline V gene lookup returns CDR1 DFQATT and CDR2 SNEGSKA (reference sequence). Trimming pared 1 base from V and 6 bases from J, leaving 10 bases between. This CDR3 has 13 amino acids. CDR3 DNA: TGCAGTGCTAGAGTAGGGAGACCAAACATTCAGTACTTC. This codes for CSARVGRPNIQYF.

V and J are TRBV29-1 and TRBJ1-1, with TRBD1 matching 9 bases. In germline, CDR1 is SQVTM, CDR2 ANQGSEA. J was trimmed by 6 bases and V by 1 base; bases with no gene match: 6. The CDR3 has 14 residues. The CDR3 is CSVEGRQGDAEAFF. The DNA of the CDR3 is TGCAGCGTTGAAGGGAGACAGGGGGACGCTGAAGCTTTCTTT.

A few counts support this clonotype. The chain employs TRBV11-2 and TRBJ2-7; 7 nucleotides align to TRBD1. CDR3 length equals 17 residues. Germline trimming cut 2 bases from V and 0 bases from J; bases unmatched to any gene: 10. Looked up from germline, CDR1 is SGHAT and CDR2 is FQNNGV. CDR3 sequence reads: CASSLPVEGANSYEQYF. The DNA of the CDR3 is TGTGCCAGCAGCTTACCCGTCGAGGGGGCCAACTCCTACGAGCAGTACTTC.

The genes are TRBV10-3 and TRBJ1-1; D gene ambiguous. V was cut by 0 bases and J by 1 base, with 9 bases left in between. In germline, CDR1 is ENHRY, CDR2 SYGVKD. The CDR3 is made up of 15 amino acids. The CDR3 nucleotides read TGTGCCATCAGTGAGTCCCCGGGCCCGAACACTGAAGCTTTCTTT. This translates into CAISESPGPNTEAFF.

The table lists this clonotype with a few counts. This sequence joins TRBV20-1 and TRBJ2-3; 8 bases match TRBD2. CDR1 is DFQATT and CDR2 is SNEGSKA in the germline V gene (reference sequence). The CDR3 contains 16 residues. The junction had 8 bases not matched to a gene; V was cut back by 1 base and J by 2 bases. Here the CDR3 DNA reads TGCAGTGCTAGAGCCATAGCGGGGTCACACACAGATACGCAGTATTTT. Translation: CSARAIAGSHTDTQYF.

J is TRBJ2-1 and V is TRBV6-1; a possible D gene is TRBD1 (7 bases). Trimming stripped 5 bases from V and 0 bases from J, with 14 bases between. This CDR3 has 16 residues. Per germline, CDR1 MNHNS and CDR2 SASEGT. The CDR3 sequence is CASSIRQGGSYNEQFF. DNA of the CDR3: TGTGCCAGCAGTATCCGACAGGGAGGCTCCTACAATGAGCAGTTCTTC.

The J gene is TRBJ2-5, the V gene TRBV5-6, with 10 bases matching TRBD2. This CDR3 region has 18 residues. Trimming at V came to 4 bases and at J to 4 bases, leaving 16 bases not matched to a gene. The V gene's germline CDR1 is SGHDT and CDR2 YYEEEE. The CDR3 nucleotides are TGTGCCAGCAGCACGACCTGGACTAGCGGAGGGAGGTCAGAGACCCAGTACTTC. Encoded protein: CASSTTWTSGGRSETQYF.

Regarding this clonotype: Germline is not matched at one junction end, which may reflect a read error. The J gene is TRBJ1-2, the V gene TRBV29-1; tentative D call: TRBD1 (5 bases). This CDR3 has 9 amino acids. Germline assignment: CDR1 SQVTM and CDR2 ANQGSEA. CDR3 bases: TGCAGCGTTGAACGGCAGGGAGCATTC. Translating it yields CSVERQGAF.

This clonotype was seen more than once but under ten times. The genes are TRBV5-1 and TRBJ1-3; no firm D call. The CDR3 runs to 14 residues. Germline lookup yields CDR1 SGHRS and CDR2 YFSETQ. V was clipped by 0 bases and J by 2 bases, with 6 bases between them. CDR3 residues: CASSLGSPGNTIYF. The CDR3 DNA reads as TGCGCCAGCAGCTTGGGTAGCCCTGGAAACACCATATATTTT.

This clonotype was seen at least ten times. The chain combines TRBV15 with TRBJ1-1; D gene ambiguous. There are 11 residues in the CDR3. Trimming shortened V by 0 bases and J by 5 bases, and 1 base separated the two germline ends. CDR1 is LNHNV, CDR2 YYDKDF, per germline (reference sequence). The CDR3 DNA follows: TGTGCCACCAGCAGAGATACTGAAGCTTTCTTT. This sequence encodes CATSRDTEAFF.

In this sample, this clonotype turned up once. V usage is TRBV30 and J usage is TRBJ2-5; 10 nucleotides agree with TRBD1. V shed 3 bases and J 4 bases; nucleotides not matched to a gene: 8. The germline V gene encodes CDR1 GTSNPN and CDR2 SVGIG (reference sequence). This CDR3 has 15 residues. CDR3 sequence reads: CAWSPTGGLGETQYF. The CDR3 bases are TGTGCCTGGAGCCCGACAGGGGGCCTGGGAGAGACCCAGTACTTC.

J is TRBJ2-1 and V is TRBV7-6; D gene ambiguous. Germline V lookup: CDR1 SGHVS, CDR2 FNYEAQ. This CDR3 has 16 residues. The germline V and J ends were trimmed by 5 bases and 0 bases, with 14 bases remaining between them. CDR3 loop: CASSIFGWSSYNEQFF. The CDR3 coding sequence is TGTGCCAGCAGCATCTTCGGGTGGAGCTCCTACAATGAGCAGTTCTTC. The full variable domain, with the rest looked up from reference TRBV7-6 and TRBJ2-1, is GAGVSQSPRYKVTKRGQDVALRCDPISGHVSLYWYRQALGQGPEFLTYFNYEAQQDKSGLPNDRFSAERPEGSISTLTIQRTEQRDSAMYRCASSIFGWSSYNEQFFGPGTRLTVL.

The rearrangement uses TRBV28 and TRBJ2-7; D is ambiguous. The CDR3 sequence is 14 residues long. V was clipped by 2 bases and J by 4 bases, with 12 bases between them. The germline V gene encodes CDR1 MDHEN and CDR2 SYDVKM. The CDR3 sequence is CASSLRRSVYEQYF. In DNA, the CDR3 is TGTGCCAGCAGTTTAAGGCGCAGCGTTTACGAGCAGTACTTC.

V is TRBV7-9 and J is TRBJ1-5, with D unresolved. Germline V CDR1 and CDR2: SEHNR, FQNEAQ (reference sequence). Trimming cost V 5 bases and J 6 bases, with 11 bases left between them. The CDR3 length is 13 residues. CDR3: CASSGRHAQPQHF. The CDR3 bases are TGTGCCAGCAGCGGGAGGCATGCTCAGCCCCAGCATTTT.

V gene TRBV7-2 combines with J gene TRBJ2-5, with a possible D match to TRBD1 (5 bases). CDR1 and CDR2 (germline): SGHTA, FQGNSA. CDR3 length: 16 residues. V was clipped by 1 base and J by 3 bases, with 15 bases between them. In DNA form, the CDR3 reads TGTGCCAGCAGCTTAGGTCTCAGGGCCATCAAAGAGACCCAGTACTTC. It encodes CASSLGLRAIKETQYF.